One and the same sample provided the 32 T cell receptor beta chains below, sequenced in a study of CD8+ T cells in alopecia areata. RNA was isolated and reverse transcribed to cDNA, the sequencing template. The assay was immunoSEQ multiplex PCR, and TCRdb's table has in-frame clones only and misses some. The repertoire holds about 110,000 clones, with 59% as singletons. Material for sequencing was CD8+ T cells sorted from blood. These receptors were taken from a human donor in good health.

This clone has only a few counts. This chain connects TRBV19 to TRBJ2-3; 10 positions match TRBD2. Trimming removed 7 bases from V and 6 bases from J; junction bases left unmatched: 7. The CDR3 runs to 14 residues. Germline assignment: CDR1 LNHDA and CDR2 SQIVND (reference sequence). CDR3 in amino acids: CASKGTSGDDTQYF. CDR3 coding DNA: TGTGCCAGTAAGGGAACTAGCGGGGACGATACGCAGTATTTT.

This clone was counted only a few times. The rearrangement uses TRBV6-5 and TRBJ1-1; 7 bases are a match to TRBD1. The germline CDR1 and CDR2 sequences are MNHEY and SVGAGI. The CDR3 runs to 15 residues. The V segment lost 5 bases and the J segment 0 bases; nucleotides outside the gene matches: 6. CDR3 sequence (DNA): TGTGCCAGCAGTACCACAGGGGCCCTGAACACTGAAGCTTTCTTT. Translated: CASSTTGALNTEAFF.

This clone was recorded a few times. This sequence joins TRBV7-8 and TRBJ2-1, with D perhaps being TRBD1 or TRBD2 (5 bases each). Germline lookup yields CDR1 SGHVS and CDR2 FQNEAQ. V shed 2 bases and J shed 2 bases, with 10 bases lying between them. The CDR3 has 15 residues. In nucleotides, the CDR3 is TGTGCCAGCAGCTTATGGGAGACAGCCTACAATGAGCAGTTCTTC. It codes for CASSLWETAYNEQFF.

This chain uses TRBV2 with TRBJ1-5; no reliable D call. Germline assignment: CDR1 SNHLY and CDR2 FYNNEI. There are 14 residues in the CDR3. The ends were cut back, 3 bases at V and 0 bases at J, with 6 bases in the middle. In nucleotides, the CDR3 is TGTGCCAGCAGTGACCGGAATAGCAATCAGCCCCAGCATTTT. Translation gives CASSDRNSNQPQHF.

V gene TRBV23-1 combines with J gene TRBJ1-2, with D perhaps matching TRBD1 (5 bases). TRBV23-1 is an open reading frame whose function is uncertain. The CDR3 length is 18 residues. V shed 2 bases and J shed 7 bases, with 26 bases lying between them. CDR3 in DNA: TGCGCCAGCAGTCAAGGACGGCGGCCAGGGATAAGGTGCTCTGGCTACACCTTC. Translating it yields CASSQGRRPGIRCSGYTF.

CDR3 DNA sequence: TGTGCCTCACAGGGGGATTCCTACGAGCAGTACTTC. This sequence encodes CASQGDSYEQYF. This chain connects TRBV30 to TRBJ2-7, with TRBD1 matching over 8 bases. The CDR3 covers 12 residues. After removal of 7 bases from V and 1 base from J, the junction contained 3 bases not matched to a gene. Per germline, CDR1 GTSNPN and CDR2 SVGIG (reference sequence).

The CDR3 loop reads CATSRDPGSNQPQHF. CDR3 sequence (DNA): TGTGCCACCAGCAGAGACCCAGGGAGCAATCAGCCCCAGCATTTT. The rearrangement links TRBV15 to TRBJ1-5; TRBD1 is a possible D gene (5 bases). This CDR3 comprises 15 residues. The V and J ends lost 0 bases and 1 base respectively, with 7 bases between them. The germline V gene encodes CDR1 LNHNV and CDR2 YYDKDF (reference sequence).

This clone was found once. The genes are TRBV5-6 and TRBJ2-1; D ambiguous. The germline gives CDR1 SGHDT, CDR2 YYEEEE. Deletions cut 0 bases from V and 3 bases from J, with 4 bases between. The CDR3 is 13 residues long. CDR3 sequence reads: CASSLGNYNEQFF. CDR3 coding DNA: TGTGCCAGCAGCTTGGGCAACTACAATGAGCAGTTCTTC.

The V gene is TRBV7-8, the J gene TRBJ1-1; possibly TRBD1 for D (6 bases). The CDR3 runs 14 residues. V was trimmed by 8 bases and J by 3 bases, leaving 16 bases between them. Germline CDR1 is SGHVS and CDR2 is FQNEAQ. The CDR3 DNA follows: TGTGCCAGCGGGGGTTGGGGGGCGGACACTGAAGCTTTCTTT. Translation gives CASGGWGADTEAFF.

The CDR3 coding sequence is TGTGCCAGTAGTACGACAGGGATCCACGAGCAGTACTTC. Protein: CASSTTGIHEQYF. This chain joins TRBV19 and TRBJ2-7, with 7 bases that match TRBD1. CDR3 length: 13 amino acids. Germline CDR1 is LNHDA and CDR2 is SQIVND (reference sequence). V lost 4 bases and J lost 5; bases outside the gene matches: 5.

This chain connects TRBV28 to TRBJ2-1, with D perhaps being TRBD1 or TRBD2 (5 bases each). The CDR3 contains 14 residues. The V gene's germline CDR1 is MDHEN and CDR2 SYDVKM. V was clipped by 6 bases and J by 3 bases, with 12 bases between them. CDR3 sequence reads: CASRSEGYYNEQFF. The CDR3 DNA sequence: TGTGCCAGCAGATCCGAGGGGTACTACAATGAGCAGTTCTTC.

This chain uses TRBV9 with TRBJ2-1; 7 bases are shared with TRBD2. The germline gives CDR1 SGDLS, CDR2 YYNGEE. This CDR3 contains 15 residues. After removal of 3 bases from V and 6 bases from J, the junction contained 9 bases not matched to a gene. The CDR3 here is CASSAASGLSNEQFF. CDR3 in DNA: TGTGCCAGCAGCGCCGCCTCGGGACTATCCAATGAGCAGTTCTTC.

The count of this clone is one. This chain uses TRBV10-3 with TRBJ1-2; a weak D match, TRBD1 (6 bases). There are 13 residues in the CDR3. V was pared by 3 bases and J by 6 bases, with 11 bases between. CDR1 and CDR2 from the germline V gene are ENHRY and SYGVKD. The CDR3 protein is CAISELPGDGYTF. The CDR3 DNA follows: TGTGCCATCAGTGAACTACCAGGGGATGGCTACACCTTC.

This chain joins TRBV6-5 and TRBJ2-3; 10 bases are a match to TRBD2. The V gene's germline CDR1 is MNHEY and CDR2 SVGAGI. The trim removed 4 bases at V and 1 base at J, leaving 2 bases unmatched. The CDR3 extends over 15 amino acids. CDR3 sequence: CASSSGTSGTDTQYF. CDR3 bases: TGTGCCAGCAGTTCCGGGACTAGCGGCACAGATACGCAGTATTTT.

This clone has just a few counts. The DNA for the CDR3 is TGTGCCAGCAGCTTAGGCGGGTTCCAAGAGACCCAGTACTTC. The encoded protein is CASSLGGFQETQYF. This sequence joins TRBV7-8 and TRBJ2-5; D possibly corresponds to TRBD2 (5 bases). The V and J ends lost 1 base and 1 base respectively, with 7 bases between them. Germline values: CDR1 SGHVS, CDR2 FQNEAQ. The CDR3 consists of 14 residues. The full variable domain, completed using reference TRBV7-8 and TRBJ2-5, is GAGVSQSPRYKVAKRGQDVALRCDPISGHVSLFWYQQALGQGPEFLTYFQNEAQLDKSGLPSDRFFAERPEGSVSTLKIQRTQQEDSAVYLCASSLGGFQETQYFGPGTRLLVL.

The chain recombines TRBV27 with TRBJ2-7; TRBD1 aligns across 10 bases. Germline-derived CDR1 and CDR2 are MNHEY and SMNVEV (reference sequence). The CDR3 totals 15 residues. V trimming: 5 bases; J trimming: 4 bases; junction bases outside the gene matches: 8. The CDR3 bases are TGTGCCAGCAGTACCTCCGGGACAGGGGAGTACGAGCAGTACTTC. Translated: CASSTSGTGEYEQYF.

The J gene is TRBJ2-1, the V gene TRBV29-1; 12 nucleotides line up with TRBD2. J was trimmed by 9 bases and V by 7 bases; bases with no gene match: 10. CDR1 and CDR2 from the germline V gene are SQVTM and ANQGSEA. CDR3 length: 14 residues. CDR3 nucleotides: TGCAGCGCAGGGGCTAGCGGGGGGGCCGGTGAGCAGTTCTTC. Its translation is CSAGASGGAGEQFF.

The genes are TRBV13 and TRBJ2-2; 12 nucleotides align to TRBD1. Germline V lookup: CDR1 PRHDT, CDR2 FYEKMQ (reference sequence). The length of the CDR3 is 15 residues. With 8 bases clipped from V and 5 bases from J, the junction kept 6 bases outside the gene matches. CDR3 nucleotides: TGTGCCAGCGTCCCGGGACAGGGGGCAACCGGGGAGCTGTTTTTT. It translates to CASVPGQGATGELFF.

This clone was observed once. The chain carries TRBV4-2 and TRBJ2-5; TRBD1 is a possible D gene (6 bases). CDR3 size: 21 residues. Per germline, CDR1 LGHNA and CDR2 YNFKEQ. Trimming pared 1 base from V and 3 bases from J, leaving 30 bases between. The CDR3 sequence: CASSQAPGHSFTWALKETQYF. The CDR3 bases are TGTGCCAGCAGCCAAGCTCCGGGACACTCGTTTACTTGGGCCTTAAAAGAGACCCAGTACTTC.

This chain uses TRBV7-3 with TRBJ2-5; 7 bases agree with TRBD2. Germline V gene data show CDR1 as SGHTA and CDR2 as FQGTGA. Germline trimming cut 1 base from V and 5 bases from J; bases unmatched to any gene: 7. There are 15 residues in the CDR3. CDR3 in amino acids: CASSLIAGVGETQYF. The CDR3 DNA reads TGTGCCAGCAGCTTAATCGCGGGGGTAGGGGAGACCCAGTACTTC.

This sequence joins TRBV29-1 and TRBJ2-5, with D possibly matching TRBD2 (6 bases). The CDR3 loop spans 14 amino acids. CDR1 and CDR2 from the germline V gene are SQVTM and ANQGSEA. V gave up 7 bases and J gave up 1 base, with 16 bases separating them. The CDR3, as DNA: TGCAGCGCCACGGGGGTTGACAGCCAAGAGACCCAGTACTTC. Translated: CSATGVDSQETQYF.

J is TRBJ2-7 and V is TRBV7-9; D uncertain. Per germline, CDR1 SEHNR and CDR2 FQNEAQ (reference sequence). The CDR3 sequence is 14 residues long. V was shortened by 0 bases and J by 2 bases, with 8 bases between the two germline ends. In nucleotides, the CDR3 is TGTGCCAGCAGCTTAGCGTGGTCGCCCTACGAGCAGTACTTC. Translating it yields CASSLAWSPYEQYF.

This clone was detected many times. This rearrangement joins TRBV6-4 to TRBJ2-3; D is unresolved. The germline V and J ends were trimmed by 2 bases and 0 bases, with 3 bases remaining between them. The CDR3 is 13 amino acids. Per the germline V gene, CDR1 is MRHNA and CDR2 is SNTAGT. The CDR3 spells CASSDGSTDTQYF. The CDR3 region has the DNA TGTGCCAGCAGTGACGGGAGCACAGATACGCAGTATTTT.

This chain links TRBV5-1 with TRBJ2-3; no clear D. This CDR3 is built from 14 residues. Germline CDR1 and CDR2: SGHRS and YFSETQ. V was trimmed by 6 bases and J by 2 bases, leaving 13 bases between them. The DNA of the CDR3 is TGCGCCAGCATCGAATACCCCTCCACAGATACGCAGTATTTT. It encodes CASIEYPSTDTQYF.

The gene calls are TRBV6-1 and TRBJ1-6; the match to TRBD1 covers 9 bases. Trimming at V came to 1 base and at J to 9 bases, leaving 10 bases not matched to a gene. The germline V gene encodes CDR1 MNHNS and CDR2 SASEGT. This CDR3 region has 17 residues. The CDR3 here is CASSEVPGQGGSSPLHF. Here the CDR3 DNA reads TGTGCCAGCAGTGAAGTCCCGGGACAGGGTGGAAGTTCACCCCTCCACTTT.

V gene TRBV7-8 combines with J gene TRBJ2-5, with TRBD2 matching over 8 bases. The CDR3 runs 15 residues. CDR1 and CDR2 (germline): SGHVS, FQNEAQ. The J segment lost 1 base and the V segment lost 5 bases, leaving 6 bases of the junction unmatched. CDR3 sequence (DNA): TGTGCCAGCAGCCCGCCTGGACTAGCCCAAGAGACCCAGTACTTC. Translating it yields CASSPPGLAQETQYF.

The chain combines TRBV23-1 with TRBJ2-4; weak D call: TRBD2 (5 bases). TRBV23-1 carries the ORF label, with uncertain function. Trimming took off 2 bases at V and 4 bases at J, with 18 bases between the two ends. There are 17 residues in the CDR3. The CDR3 loop is CASSQDPGISGKNIQYF. CDR3 coding DNA: TGCGCCAGCAGTCAAGATCCGGGAATCAGTGGGAAAAACATTCAGTACTTC.

J is TRBJ1-2 and V is TRBV5-6; D is possibly TRBD1 (6 bases). This CDR3 is built from 16 residues. Trimming removed 3 bases from V and 0 bases from J, with 15 bases in between. Germline CDR1 reads SGHDT; CDR2 reads YYEEEE. CDR3 protein: CASSWPGDRTNYGYTF. CDR3 in DNA: TGTGCCAGCAGCTGGCCAGGGGACCGGACTAACTATGGCTACACCTTC.

This chain uses TRBV13 with TRBJ1-4, with no clear D. The germline gives CDR1 PRHDT, CDR2 FYEKMQ (reference sequence). Deletions cut 0 bases from V and 8 bases from J, with 4 bases between. The CDR3 is 12 amino acids. The CDR3: CASSLGREKLFF. DNA for the CDR3: TGTGCCAGCAGCTTAGGGAGAGAAAAACTGTTTTTT.

The chain combines TRBV9 with TRBJ2-2; D not certain. The CDR3 sequence is 13 residues long. Per the germline V gene, CDR1 is SGDLS and CDR2 is YYNGEE. Trimming left V 6 bases short and J 4 bases short, with 10 bases between. The CDR3 DNA is TGTGCCAGCACCGTGTCCGGCACCGGGGAGCTGTTTTTT. Protein sequence: CASTVSGTGELFF. The full variable domain, its missing parts supplied by reference TRBV9 and TRBJ2-2, is DSGVTQTPKHLITATGQRVTLRCSPRSGDLSVYWYQQSLDQGLQFLIQYYNGEERAKGNILERFSAQQFPDLHSELNLSSLELGDSALYFCASTVSGTGELFFGEGSRLTVL.

This clone was recorded a few times. This chain uses TRBV5-1 with TRBJ1-1, with a possible D match to TRBD1 (5 bases). The CDR3 is made up of 14 amino acids. Germline-derived CDR1 and CDR2 are SGHRS and YFSETQ. With 1 base removed from V and 8 bases from J, the gap between germline ends came to 15 bases. The CDR3 sequence: CASSLLYGGVEAFF. The DNA for the CDR3 is TGCGCCAGCAGCTTGTTGTACGGGGGAGTCGAAGCTTTCTTT.

This clone was observed a single time. V and J are TRBV5-4 and TRBJ1-1; D gene unclear. V lost 0 bases to trimming and J lost 7 bases, with 10 bases between them. The CDR3 spans 13 residues. CDR1 and CDR2 (germline): SGHNT, YYREEE (reference sequence). The CDR3 bases are TGTGCCAGCAGCTTGGCTGGACGGGATGAAGCTTTCTTT. This sequence encodes CASSLAGRDEAFF.